The 31 T cell receptor beta chains below were found in one sample sequenced in a study of blood T cell repertoires in COVID-19. Generated by immunoSEQ multiplex PCR, the TCRdb table keeps only in-frame clones and is missing some. The profile covers approximately 500,000 clones, with 85% to 90% appearing a single time and roughly 8.3% taken by the ten largest. Input material: peripheral blood. The receptors were sampled from a woman aged 45 to 65 with COVID-19, enrolled during active disease.

The chain links TRBV6-1 to TRBJ1-2, with D uncertain. The germline V gene has CDR1 MNHNS and CDR2 SASEGT. V gave up 3 bases and J gave up 4 bases, with 6 bases separating them. This CDR3 has 12 amino acids. The CDR3 DNA reads as TGTGCCAGCAGTGACAGGCCCTATGGCTACACCTTC. Its translation: CASSDRPYGYTF.

The gene calls are TRBV7-8 and TRBJ1-6; 8 bases map to TRBD1. The germline V gene has CDR1 SGHVS and CDR2 FQNEAQ. This CDR3 has 15 residues. J was trimmed by 9 bases and V by 5 bases; bases with no gene match: 9. Written as DNA, the CDR3 is TGTGCCAGCAGCCAGGGGCAGGGGGCGGCTTCACCCCTCCACTTT. This translates into CASSQGQGAASPLHF. Full variable domain (outside the CDR3, taken from reference TRBV7-8 and TRBJ1-6): GAGVSQSPRYKVAKRGQDVALRCDPISGHVSLFWYQQALGQGPEFLTYFQNEAQLDKSGLPSDRFFAERPEGSVSTLKIQRTQQEDSAVYLCASSQGQGAASPLHFGNGTRLTVT.

J is TRBJ1-6 and V is TRBV5-1; D is undetermined. Deletions cut 0 bases from V and 6 bases from J, with 10 bases between. Per germline, CDR1 SGHRS and CDR2 YFSETQ. The CDR3 has 15 residues. The CDR3 reads CASSLVEDFNSPLHF. CDR3 sequence (DNA): TGCGCCAGCAGCTTGGTGGAGGACTTTAATTCACCCCTCCACTTT.

This chain uses TRBV6-5 with TRBJ1-1, with 8 bases aligning to TRBD1. The CDR3 is made up of 15 amino acids. Germline trimming cut 2 bases from V and 0 bases from J; bases unmatched to any gene: 2. CDR1 and CDR2 (germline): MNHEY, SVGAGI. As DNA, the CDR3 is TGTGCCAGCAGTTACGACAGGGGATTGAACACTGAAGCTTTCTTT. Protein sequence: CASSYDRGLNTEAFF.

The V gene is TRBV5-5, the J gene TRBJ1-2; the D gene is possibly TRBD1 (5 bases). The CDR3 sequence is 13 residues long. Between the trimmed V and J ends, which lost 3 bases and 1 base, there was a span of 7 bases. CDR1 is SGHKS and CDR2 is YYEKEE in the germline V gene (reference sequence). CDR3 sequence: CASSWGSNYGYTF. CDR3 bases: TGTGCCAGCAGCTGGGGCAGTAACTATGGCTACACCTTC.

The CDR3 sequence is CASSRGLAGRLSTDTQYF. CDR3 nucleotide sequence: TGTGCCAGCAGCCGTGGACTAGCGGGGAGACTTAGCACAGATACGCAGTATTTT. The chain combines TRBV9 with TRBJ2-3; 12 nucleotides agree with TRBD2. The CDR3 loop spans 18 amino acids. V shed 4 bases, J shed 0 bases, and the junction held 9 bases outside the gene matches. CDR1 is SGDLS, CDR2 YYNGEE, per germline.

The CDR3 DNA is TGTGCCAGCAGTTTTGGACAGGTTCTTTATGGCTACACCTTC. Encoded protein: CASSFGQVLYGYTF. The gene calls are TRBV28 and TRBJ1-2; 7 nucleotides align to TRBD1. Losses at the gene ends were 3 bases for V and 5 bases for J; bases not matched to a gene: 6. Germline V gene sequence: CDR1 MDHEN, CDR2 SYDVKM. The CDR3 length is 14 residues.

The rearrangement uses TRBV5-4 and TRBJ2-5; D is perhaps TRBD1 (5 bases). Trimming pared 3 bases from V and 5 bases from J, leaving 14 bases between. Germline CDR1 is SGHNT and CDR2 is YYREEE (reference sequence). This CDR3 comprises 14 residues. The CDR3 reads CASSSGHKRETQYF. The CDR3 region has the DNA TGTGCCAGCAGCTCCGGACACAAGAGGGAGACCCAGTACTTC.

V gene TRBV5-1 combines with J gene TRBJ2-1, with 10 bases that match TRBD1. J gave up 8 bases and V 4 bases, and 9 bases lay outside the gene matches. This CDR3 contains 15 residues. Germline CDR1 and CDR2: SGHRS and YFSETQ. CDR3 sequence (DNA): TGCGCCAGCAGCCCAGGGGACAGGGGATGGGATGAGCAGTTCTTC. This encodes CASSPGDRGWDEQFF.

The chain carries TRBV3-1 (or the pseudogene TRBV3-2) and TRBJ1-2, with a possible D match to TRBD1 (6 bases). In germline, CDR1 is LGHDT, CDR2 YNNKEL (reference sequence). This CDR3 has 14 residues. The germline V and J ends were trimmed by 4 bases and 4 bases, with 13 bases remaining between them. CDR3 protein: CASSLNRESYGYTF. For the CDR3, the DNA is TGTGCCAGCAGCCTTAACAGGGAGTCCTATGGCTACACCTTC.

V and J are TRBV6-6 and TRBJ1-1, with 9 positions matching TRBD1. Losses at the gene ends were 6 bases for V and 1 base for J; bases not matched to a gene: 9. The CDR3 has 16 amino acids. Germline V gene lookup returns CDR1 MNHNY and CDR2 SVGAGI (reference sequence). DNA of the CDR3: TGTGCCAGCAGCCCACAGGGGGCATCCGGGAACACTGAAGCTTTCTTT. Its protein is CASSPQGASGNTEAFF.

CDR3 sequence (DNA): TGTGCCAGCAGCTCACGGGTCGGGGAAGGGGAGCTGTTTTTT. This codes for CASSSRVGEGELFF. This chain uses TRBV11-3 with TRBJ2-2; possible D gene TRBD2, 5 bases. The germline CDR1 and CDR2 sequences are SGHNT and YENEEA. The CDR3 runs to 14 residues. Trimming stripped 4 bases from V and 8 bases from J, with 14 bases between.

To note about this clone: The same CDR3 is also encoded by other DNA sequences in this sample. The V call is TRBV5-1, the J call TRBJ1-1, with no clear D. Germline V CDR1 and CDR2: SGHRS, YFSETQ. The CDR3 spans 14 residues. V lost 1 base to trimming and J lost 1 base, with 8 bases between them. The CDR3 is CASSLWAGNTEAFF. The CDR3 DNA is TGCGCCAGCAGCTTGTGGGCAGGGAACACTGAAGCTTTCTTT.

The rearrangement uses TRBV30 and TRBJ2-2; D possibly corresponds to TRBD1 (6 bases). V lost 6 bases, J lost 6 bases, and 17 bases lay in between. Germline CDR1 GTSNPN, CDR2 SVGIG (reference sequence). The CDR3 runs 14 residues. The CDR3 DNA follows: TGTGCCTGCGTCAGGGACAAGCTCCCCGGGGAGCTGTTTTTT. This translates into CACVRDKLPGELFF.

The rearrangement links TRBV5-1 to TRBJ2-7, with 11 positions matching TRBD2. Trimming cost V 3 bases and J 3 bases; bases outside gene matches: 5. Per the germline V gene, CDR1 is SGHRS and CDR2 is YFSETQ. The CDR3 covers 15 residues. The CDR3 reads CASSSGTSGYYEQYF. In DNA, the CDR3 is TGCGCCAGCAGCTCGGGGACTAGCGGTTACTACGAGCAGTACTTC.

CDR3 nucleotides: TGTGCCAGCAGCTTAGGACCCCCGAGGGCGGGGGCCCAAGAGACCCAGTACTTC. This encodes CASSLGPPRAGAQETQYF. The chain combines TRBV11-3 with TRBJ2-5, with D perhaps matching TRBD2 (7 bases). The germline CDR1 and CDR2 sequences are SGHNT and YENEEA. The V and J ends lost 1 base and 1 base respectively, with 19 bases between them. The CDR3 extends over 18 amino acids.

The chain recombines TRBV19 with TRBJ1-4; D might be TRBD1 (5 bases). Trimming removed 5 bases from V and 13 bases from J, with 20 bases in between. CDR1 is LNHDA, CDR2 SQIVND, per germline (reference sequence). The CDR3 runs 14 residues. The CDR3 region has the DNA TGTGCCAGTAGTGCCGTGGGTCTCACGGGGGTACTGTTTTTT. Encoded protein: CASSAVGLTGVLFF.

This clone showed up just once. The genes are TRBV11-2 and TRBJ2-5; no clear D. The germline gives CDR1 SGHAT, CDR2 FQNNGV. The V and J ends lost 0 bases and 0 bases respectively, with 8 bases between them. This CDR3 has 15 residues. The CDR3 DNA reads TGTGCCAGCAGCTTAGAACTATCCTACCAAGAGACCCAGTACTTC. This translates into CASSLELSYQETQYF.

The chain employs TRBV7-3 and TRBJ2-3; 8 bases line up with TRBD2. CDR1 and CDR2 from the germline V gene are SGHTA and FQGTGA. V lost 7 bases and J lost 2; bases outside the gene matches: 8. CDR3 length: 15 amino acids. CDR3 in DNA: TGTGCCAGCATAACTAGCGGATATCACACAGATACGCAGTATTTT. Translating it yields CASITSGYHTDTQYF.

V gene TRBV6-1 combines with J gene TRBJ2-6; D is uncertain. The V end was cut by 0 bases, the J end by 1 base, with 7 bases between. The CDR3 is made up of 16 amino acids. Germline values: CDR1 MNHNS, CDR2 SASEGT. The CDR3 nucleotides read TGTGCCAGCAGTGAAGCTGGTACTTCTGGGGCCAACGTCCTGACTTTC. This encodes CASSEAGTSGANVLTF.

V usage is TRBV12-3 or TRBV12-4 and J usage is TRBJ1-1, with D unclear. V shed 5 bases and J shed 1 base, with 8 bases lying between them. CDR3 length equals 13 residues. In DNA form, the CDR3 reads TGTGCCAGCAGTGGGCAGCAGAACACTGAAGCTTTCTTT. The encoded protein is CASSGQQNTEAFF.

This rearrangement joins TRBV18 to TRBJ1-2; 8 bases are shared with TRBD1. This CDR3 has 12 amino acids. The trim removed 6 bases at V and 8 bases at J, leaving 5 bases unmatched. Germline V gene data show CDR1 as KGHSH and CDR2 as LQKENI. The CDR3 reads CASSPDRVGYTF. The CDR3 nucleotides are TGTGCCAGCTCTCCGGACAGGGTCGGCTACACCTTC.

This clone was observed a single time. The chain carries TRBV7-7 and TRBJ2-7; D is perhaps TRBD2 (5 bases). The germline V and J ends were trimmed by 5 bases and 4 bases, with 12 bases remaining between them. Germline lookup yields CDR1 SSHAT and CDR2 FNYEAQ (reference sequence). The CDR3 loop spans 13 amino acids. Here the CDR3 DNA reads TGTGCCAGCAGCCGAGGACGGGGATACGAGCAGTACTTC. It codes for CASSRGRGYEQYF.

This clone has only one observation. The V and J genes are TRBV30 and TRBJ2-1; 8 bases fit TRBD1. The CDR3 totals 17 residues. The germline gives CDR1 GTSNPN, CDR2 SVGIG (reference sequence). J gave up 2 bases and V 2 bases, and 11 bases lay outside the gene matches. This CDR3 is CAWSRGQAKPAYNEQFF. Written as DNA, the CDR3 is TGTGCCTGGAGTCGGGGACAGGCCAAACCAGCCTACAATGAGCAGTTCTTC.

The rearrangement uses TRBV5-6 and TRBJ1-2, with D tentatively TRBD1 (6 bases). The germline V gene has CDR1 SGHDT and CDR2 YYEEEE. The V end was cut by 3 bases, the J end by 4 bases, with 10 bases between. The CDR3 runs 13 residues. The CDR3, as DNA: TGTGCCAGCAGCTCCGGGACACGCTATGGCTACACCTTC. Protein sequence: CASSSGTRYGYTF. The whole variable domain, filled in from reference TRBV5-6 and TRBJ1-2, reads DAGVTQSPTHLIKTRGQQVTLRCSPKSGHDTVSWYQQALGQGPQFIFQYYEEEERQRGNFPDRFSGHQFPNYSSELNVNALLLGDSALYLCASSSGTRYGYTFGSGTRLTVV.

The genes are TRBV4-1 and TRBJ2-1; 13 bases fit TRBD2. This CDR3 region has 17 residues. Germline loops: CDR1 MGHRA, CDR2 YSYEKL. V shed 5 bases, J shed 9 bases, and the junction held 13 bases outside the gene matches. The CDR3, as DNA: TGCGCCAGCAGCTCTCCGGGACTAGCGGGGACCTTGGGTGAGCAGTTCTTC. This gives the protein CASSSPGLAGTLGEQFF.

The chain is built from TRBV30 and TRBJ1-6; D is unresolved. This CDR3 has 15 residues. Germline loops: CDR1 GTSNPN, CDR2 SVGIG (reference sequence). V lost 2 bases and J 2 bases, leaving 10 bases between the germline ends. CDR3 sequence reads: CAWSIGKPYNSPLHF. The CDR3 DNA reads TGTGCCTGGAGTATCGGGAAGCCCTATAATTCACCCCTCCACTTT.

V and J are TRBV11-2 and TRBJ1-1; 9 bases agree with TRBD1. The CDR3 is made up of 15 amino acids. The V gene's germline CDR1 is SGHAT and CDR2 FQNNGV. Trimming removed 5 bases from V and 5 bases from J; junction bases left unmatched: 9. The CDR3 region is CASSLTGQGTTEAFF. The CDR3 bases are TGTGCCAGCAGCCTAACGGGACAGGGAACTACTGAAGCTTTCTTT.

The genes are TRBV7-9 and TRBJ1-2; a possible D gene is TRBD1 (5 bases). This CDR3 spans 15 amino acids. Trimming left V 5 bases short and J 2 bases short, with 15 bases between. In germline, CDR1 is SEHNR, CDR2 FQNEAQ (reference sequence). This CDR3 is CASSPYLRENYGYTF. The CDR3 DNA reads TGTGCCAGCAGCCCGTATCTCAGGGAAAACTATGGCTACACCTTC. Full variable domain (outside the CDR3, taken from reference TRBV7-9 and TRBJ1-2): DTGVSQNPRHKITKRGQNVTFRCDPISEHNRLYWYRQTLGQGPEFLTYFQNEAQLEKSRLLSDRFSAERPKGSFSTLEIQRTEQGDSAMYLCASSPYLRENYGYTFGSGTRLTVV.

The chain is built from TRBV5-1 and TRBJ1-1; D gene unclear. There are 13 residues in the CDR3. V lost 2 bases and J lost 3, with 8 bases in between. Germline V lookup: CDR1 SGHRS, CDR2 YFSETQ. CDR3 amino acids: CASSFFRDTEAFF. DNA for the CDR3: TGCGCCAGCAGCTTCTTCCGGGACACTGAAGCTTTCTTT.

The chain carries TRBV19 and TRBJ2-1; the D gene is possibly TRBD1 (6 bases). V lost 4 bases and J lost 12, with 16 bases in between. Germline V gene lookup returns CDR1 LNHDA and CDR2 SQIVND (reference sequence). The CDR3 loop spans 13 amino acids. Written as DNA, the CDR3 is TGTGCCAGTAGTACCCAACAGGGCTTGGGGCAGTTCTTC. Its protein is CASSTQQGLGQFF.